This TCR beta chain was identified in a study of post-analysis software for immune sequencing data. The CDR3 spans 13 residues. The germline V gene has CDR1 MRHNA and CDR2 SNTAGT. Trimming removed 3 bases from V and 4 bases from J, with 9 bases in between. Researchers reported that TCR beta cDNA libraries carried unique molecular identifiers. TCRdb analysed the PCR reads with MiXCR anew, one entry per CDR3 protein. Of about 820,000 distinct CDR3 sequences listed, 53% are singletons. Study-wide results and caveats: TRBV segments more frequent in patients than in controls numbered roughly 5 and included TRBV5-6, TRBV5-1 and TRBV20-1. Compared with controls, patients showed significantly lower normalized Chao1 diversity.

This clonotype showed up just a few times. As yet, its antigen is unknown. This clonotype originated in a girl aged 10 to 17 with multiple sclerosis. The sequenced sample consisted of blood. V usage is TRBV6-4 and J usage is TRBJ1-2, with D unclear. DNA for the CDR3: TGTGCCAGCAGTGATTCAGCGGGCTATGGCTACACCTTC. Its translation: CASSDSAGYGYTF.